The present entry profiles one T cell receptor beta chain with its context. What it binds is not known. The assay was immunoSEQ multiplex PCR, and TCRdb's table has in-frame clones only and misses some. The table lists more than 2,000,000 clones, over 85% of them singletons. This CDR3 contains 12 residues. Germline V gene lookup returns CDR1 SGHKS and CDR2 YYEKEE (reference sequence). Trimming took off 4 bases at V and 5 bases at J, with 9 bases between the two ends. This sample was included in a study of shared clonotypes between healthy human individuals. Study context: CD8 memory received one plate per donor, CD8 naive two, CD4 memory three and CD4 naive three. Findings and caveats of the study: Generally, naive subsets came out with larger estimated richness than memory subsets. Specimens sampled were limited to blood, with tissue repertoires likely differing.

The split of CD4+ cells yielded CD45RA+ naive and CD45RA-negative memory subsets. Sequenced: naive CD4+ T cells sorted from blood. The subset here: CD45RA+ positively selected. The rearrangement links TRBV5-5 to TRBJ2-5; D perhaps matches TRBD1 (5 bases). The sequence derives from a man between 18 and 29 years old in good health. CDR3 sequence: CASSLPGETQYF. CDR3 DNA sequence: TGTGCCAGCAGCCTGCCAGGGGAGACCCAGTACTTC.